Shown below are 29 T cell receptor beta chains from a single sample sequenced in a study of shared clonotypes between healthy human individuals. Sequencing was performed with immunoSEQ multiplex PCR; in TCRdb, only in-frame clones are kept and a portion is missing. This sample has roughly 2,300,000 clones, with 85% to 95% found just once. The sequencing sample was made of naive CD4+ T cells from PBMCs. Subset here: CD45RA+ positively selected. The receptors shown here come from a man between 18 and 35 years old in good health. Some clones in this sample may be carry-over from other donors' samples.

V is TRBV10-3 and J is TRBJ1-1, with D perhaps TRBD1 (5 bases). The germline CDR1 and CDR2 sequences are ENHRY and SYGVKD. Trimming left V 8 bases short and J 2 bases short, with 9 bases between. The CDR3 is 12 residues long. As DNA, the CDR3 is TGTGCCATCCGGGGCATAAACACTGAAGCTTTCTTT. Its translation is CAIRGINTEAFF.

This clone was detected only a few times. V usage is TRBV7-3 and J usage is TRBJ2-7, with D possibly being TRBD2 (6 bases). The CDR3 length is 14 residues. V was cut by 5 bases and J by 6 bases, with 17 bases left in between. The germline V gene encodes CDR1 SGHTA and CDR2 FQGTGA. CDR3 region: CASSPVGGISEQYF. CDR3 bases: TGTGCCAGCAGCCCAGTGGGGGGTATCAGCGAGCAGTACTTC.

V gene TRBV5-4 combines with J gene TRBJ1-2; weak D call: TRBD1 (6 bases). The CDR3 covers 13 residues. Germline-derived CDR1 and CDR2 are SGHNT and YYREEE (reference sequence). V lost 4 bases and J 7 bases, leaving 14 bases between the germline ends. CDR3 in amino acids: CASSPAGGSGYTF. The CDR3 bases are TGTGCCAGCAGCCCGGCGGGGGGCAGTGGCTACACCTTC. The full variable domain, with the rest looked up from reference TRBV5-4 and TRBJ1-2, is ETGVTQSPTHLIKTRGQQVTLRCSSQSGHNTVSWYQQALGQGPQFIFQYYREEENGRGNFPPRFSGLQFPNYSSELNVNALELDDSALYLCASSPAGGSGYTFGSGTRLTVV.

This chain connects TRBV5-1 to TRBJ2-2; D uncertain. This CDR3 has 14 amino acids. The V gene lost 4 bases and the J gene lost 2 bases, with 9 bases spanning the gap. Germline V lookup: CDR1 SGHRS, CDR2 YFSETQ. The CDR3 DNA reads TGCGCCAGCAGCAAAGACGTCAACACCGGGGAGCTGTTTTTT. This sequence encodes CASSKDVNTGELFF.

V is TRBV19 and J is TRBJ1-1; D remains ambiguous. CDR1 and CDR2 from the germline V gene are LNHDA and SQIVND (reference sequence). V lost 3 bases and J 1 base, leaving 6 bases between the germline ends. CDR3 size: 13 residues. The CDR3 is CASSIYPNTEAFF. In DNA, the CDR3 is TGTGCCAGTAGTATCTATCCGAACACTGAAGCTTTCTTT.

The chain couples TRBV18 to TRBJ2-7, with 11 positions matching TRBD1. Germline lookup yields CDR1 KGHSH and CDR2 LQKENI. The V and J ends lost 3 bases and 4 bases, in that order; junction bases with no gene match: 5. This CDR3 has 15 amino acids. The CDR3 nucleotides are TGTGCCAGCTCACCGCCGGACAGGGGGCTATACGAGCAGTACTTC. Amino acid sequence: CASSPPDRGLYEQYF.

The rearrangement joins TRBV5-4 to TRBJ2-7, with 9 bases lining up with TRBD1. This CDR3 is built from 14 residues. Germline V lookup: CDR1 SGHNT, CDR2 YYREEE (reference sequence). The V segment lost 4 bases and the J segment 2 bases; nucleotides outside the gene matches: 4. CDR3 residues: CASSLGTGPYEQYF. CDR3 nucleotide sequence: TGTGCCAGCAGCCTCGGGACAGGGCCCTACGAGCAGTACTTC.

This sequence joins TRBV4-3 and TRBJ2-5, with a tentative D call TRBD1 (6 bases). Germline V CDR1 and CDR2: LGHNA, YSLEER. There are 14 residues in the CDR3. The V gene lost 0 bases and the J gene lost 7 bases, with 12 bases spanning the gap. CDR3 nucleotides: TGCGCCAGCAGCCAAGATTGGGGGCCTGGGACCCAGTACTTC. It yields the protein CASSQDWGPGTQYF.

The chain joins TRBV7-3 to TRBJ2-7; D is perhaps TRBD1 (5 bases). The CDR3 is 14 residues long. Trimming removed 4 bases from V and 2 bases from J, with 12 bases in between. CDR1 SGHTA and CDR2 FQGTGA come from the germline V gene. The CDR3 region has the DNA TGTGCCAGCAGCTCCCAGGGTGGCCCCTACGAGCAGTACTTC. As protein: CASSSQGGPYEQYF.

The genes are TRBV4-1 and TRBJ2-1; the match to TRBD2 covers 11 bases. The CDR3 totals 16 residues. V was clipped by 3 bases and J by 7 bases; unmatched bases: 8. Germline lookup yields CDR1 MGHRA and CDR2 YSYEKL. Written as DNA, the CDR3 is TGCGCCAGCAGCCACCTGTTAGCGGGAGGGGGGAATGAGCAGTTCTTC. Its protein product is CASSHLLAGGGNEQFF.

Concerning this clone itself: Other DNA variants within this sample encode the same CDR3. The chain carries TRBV27 and TRBJ1-2, with D perhaps TRBD1 (6 bases). In germline, CDR1 is MNHEY, CDR2 SMNVEV (reference sequence). The CDR3 totals 13 residues. With 0 bases removed from V and 4 bases from J, the gap between germline ends came to 6 bases. CDR3 nucleotide sequence: TGTGCCAGCAGTTTATCAGGGGGCTATGGCTACACCTTC. This gives the protein CASSLSGGYGYTF.

This sequence joins TRBV9 and TRBJ2-2, with 12 bases that match TRBD2. V trimming: 3 bases; J trimming: 0 bases; junction bases outside the gene matches: 9. Germline lookup yields CDR1 SGDLS and CDR2 YYNGEE. This CDR3 comprises 19 residues. The CDR3 here is CASSGRASGRAPNTGELFF. DNA for the CDR3: TGTGCCAGCAGCGGTCGGGCTAGCGGGAGGGCCCCGAACACCGGGGAGCTGTTTTTT. Drawing the rest from reference TRBV9 and TRBJ2-2, the complete variable domain is DSGVTQTPKHLITATGQRVTLRCSPRSGDLSVYWYQQSLDQGLQFLIQYYNGEERAKGNILERFSAQQFPDLHSELNLSSLELGDSALYFCASSGRASGRAPNTGELFFGEGSRLTVL.

This clone has only one observation. The chain carries TRBV5-3 and TRBJ1-2, with 9 bases matching TRBD1. TRBV5-3 carries the ORF label, with uncertain function. CDR3 length equals 16 residues. V trimming: 4 bases; J trimming: 3 bases; junction bases outside the gene matches: 10. This CDR3 reads CARSPTFGQGYYGYTF. CDR3 bases: TGTGCCAGAAGCCCGACTTTCGGACAGGGGTACTATGGCTACACCTTC.

Notes on this clone: Other nucleotide sequences in the sample specify the same CDR3. This rearrangement joins TRBV18 to TRBJ1-4; D remains unclear. Looked up from germline, CDR1 is KGHSH and CDR2 is LQKENI. This CDR3 is 12 amino acids long. V was cut by 3 bases and J by 3 bases, with 2 bases left in between. CDR3 in DNA: TGTGCCAGCTCACCGGCTAATGAAAAACTGTTTTTT. Its protein product is CASSPANEKLFF.

The chain employs TRBV7-9 and TRBJ2-7; D may match TRBD1 or TRBD2 (5 bases each). The CDR3 spans 16 residues. Germline V gives CDR1 SEHNR, CDR2 FQNEAQ (reference sequence). V was trimmed by 1 base and J by 3 bases, leaving 16 bases between them. CDR3 amino acids: CASSLGYRDGYYEQYF. The CDR3 DNA sequence: TGTGCCAGCAGCTTAGGGTACCGGGACGGATACTACGAGCAGTACTTC.

V and J are TRBV2 and TRBJ2-7; D is unclear. V gave up 6 bases and J gave up 3 bases, with 9 bases separating them. CDR1 and CDR2 (germline): SNHLY, FYNNEI. CDR3 length: 12 residues. The CDR3 loop reads CASRTVLYEQYF. CDR3 nucleotide sequence: TGTGCCAGCAGGACGGTGCTCTACGAGCAGTACTTC.

The CDR3 sequence is CASSEGRVPEAFF. In nucleotides, the CDR3 is TGTGCCAGCAGTGAAGGGAGGGTTCCTGAAGCTTTCTTT. The V gene is TRBV2, the J gene TRBJ1-1; D gene ambiguous. The CDR3 is made up of 13 amino acids. Germline V CDR1 and CDR2: SNHLY, FYNNEI. Trimming took 1 base from V and 6 from J, leaving 9 bases between them. The variable domain in full, completed from reference TRBV2 and TRBJ1-1, reads EPEVTQTPSHQVTQMGQEVILRCVPISNHLYFYWYRQILGQKVEFLVSFYNNEISEKSEIFDDQFSVERPDGSNFTLKIRSTKLEDSAMYFCASSEGRVPEAFFGQGTRLTVV.

J is TRBJ2-3 and V is TRBV5-1; 8 bases fit TRBD2. V dropped 1 base and J dropped 6; count of bases not matched to a gene: 7. This CDR3 contains 15 residues. CDR1 is SGHRS and CDR2 is YFSETQ in the germline V gene. The CDR3 DNA reads as TGCGCCAGCAGCTTGCCGGCGGGAGGAGCTGATACGCAGTATTTT. Its translation: CASSLPAGGADTQYF.

This clone came up a few times. Other DNA sequences in this sample translate to the same CDR3. The rearrangement uses TRBV5-1 and TRBJ2-5, with 14 bases fitting TRBD2. From germline, CDR1 is SGHRS and CDR2 YFSETQ. The trim removed 2 bases at V and 4 bases at J, leaving 1 base unmatched. The length of the CDR3 is 15 residues. The DNA for the CDR3 is TGCGCCAGCAGCTTCGGACTAGCGGGAGGAGAGACCCAGTACTTC. It translates to CASSFGLAGGETQYF.

V is TRBV11-1 and J is TRBJ2-2, with 7 bases fitting TRBD1. Germline-derived CDR1 and CDR2 are SGHAT and FQDESV (reference sequence). The CDR3 consists of 16 residues. Losses at the gene ends were 8 bases for V and 4 bases for J; bases not matched to a gene: 13. The CDR3 nucleotides read TGTGCCAGCCAACTTAGAACAGGGGTCCCCACCGGGGAGCTGTTTTTT. This codes for CASQLRTGVPTGELFF.

The rearrangement links TRBV7-9 to TRBJ1-2; the D is unclear. The V end was cut by 2 bases, the J end by 6 bases, with 4 bases between. The germline CDR1 and CDR2 sequences are SEHNR and FQNEAQ (reference sequence). The CDR3 loop spans 11 amino acids. CDR3 in amino acids: CASSLRDGYTF. The CDR3 DNA follows: TGTGCCAGCAGCTTAAGGGATGGCTACACCTTC. Together with reference TRBV7-9 and TRBJ1-2, the CDR3 gives the full variable domain: DTGVSQNPRHKITKRGQNVTFRCDPISEHNRLYWYRQTLGQGPEFLTYFQNEAQLEKSRLLSDRFSAERPKGSFSTLEIQRTEQGDSAMYLCASSLRDGYTFGSGTRLTVV.

This clone came up once. This chain links TRBV15 with TRBJ1-3, with D maybe TRBD1 (5 bases). The germline V gene encodes CDR1 LNHNV and CDR2 YYDKDF (reference sequence). Trimming pared 0 bases from V and 7 bases from J, leaving 7 bases between. This CDR3 comprises 13 residues. As DNA, the CDR3 is TGTGCCACCAGCAGAGATCAGGGTAACACCATATATTTT. Protein: CATSRDQGNTIYF.

The gene calls are TRBV28 and TRBJ2-7, with a possible D match to TRBD2 (6 bases). V lost 6 bases to trimming and J lost 0 bases, with 12 bases between them. Germline V gene lookup returns CDR1 MDHEN and CDR2 SYDVKM. The CDR3 is 14 residues long. CDR3 amino acids: CASSVSGSSYEQYF. CDR3 nucleotide sequence: TGTGCCAGCAGCGTTAGCGGAAGCTCCTACGAGCAGTACTTC.

This clone was recorded only once. The gene calls are TRBV5-4 and TRBJ2-5, with D hard to call. The CDR3 covers 12 residues. V lost 4 bases to trimming and J lost 1 base, with 5 bases between them. Germline CDR1 SGHNT, CDR2 YYREEE (reference sequence). The CDR3 DNA is TGTGCCAGCAGCACTTCCCAAGAGACCCAGTACTTC. Translation gives CASSTSQETQYF.

The genes are TRBV6-1 and TRBJ2-4; D not resolved. Germline V lookup: CDR1 MNHNS, CDR2 SASEGT. The CDR3 has 15 residues. The germline V and J ends were trimmed by 0 bases and 1 base, with 7 bases remaining between them. The CDR3 nucleotides are TGTGCCAGCAGTGAAGCGGAGTGGGCCAAAAACATTCAGTACTTC. Its protein product is CASSEAEWAKNIQYF.

This chain links TRBV7-2 with TRBJ1-2; no clear D gene. The CDR3 spans 14 residues. Trimming took off 7 bases at V and 7 bases at J, with 19 bases between the two ends. The V gene's germline CDR1 is SGHTA and CDR2 FQGNSA. CDR3 coding DNA: TGTGCCAGCACCCCAGACGGATCCGCTACTGGCTACACCTTC. Residues: CASTPDGSATGYTF.

CDR3 bases: TGTGCCAGCAGCTTCGGCCGGGCAAATAACCCCACCGGGGAGCTGTTTTTT. Its protein is CASSFGRANNPTGELFF. The chain is built from TRBV5-6 and TRBJ2-2, with unresolved D. The germline V gene has CDR1 SGHDT and CDR2 YYEEEE. The V end lost 2 bases, the J end lost 4 bases, and 18 bases lay between the germline ends. This CDR3 contains 17 residues.

The table lists this clone with a count of one. V and J are TRBV19 and TRBJ1-5; 12 nucleotides agree with TRBD1. Germline V gene lookup returns CDR1 LNHDA and CDR2 SQIVND (reference sequence). This CDR3 has 17 amino acids. J was trimmed by 2 bases and V by 5 bases; bases with no gene match: 7. The CDR3 nucleotides read TGTGCCAGTAGTGTCGGGACAGGGGGCCGGGGCAATCAGCCCCAGCATTTT. Residues: CASSVGTGGRGNQPQHF.

V usage is TRBV28 and J usage is TRBJ2-7, with D perhaps TRBD1 (5 bases). Trimming left V 6 bases short and J 0 bases short, with 15 bases between. The CDR3 is made up of 15 amino acids. Germline V CDR1 and CDR2: MDHEN, SYDVKM. The CDR3 here is CASRGPSWASYEQYF. The CDR3 nucleotides read TGTGCCAGCAGGGGGCCATCTTGGGCCTCCTACGAGCAGTACTTC.